This T cell receptor (beta chain) was sequenced for a study of blood T cell repertoires in COVID-19. Study-wide context: Italy, Spain and the United States were the sources of the convalescent and acute COVID-19 samples. PBMCs, B-cell-depleted T cells, or T cells provided the cDNA or gDNA that made up the material.

Per germline, CDR1 SGHRS and CDR2 YFSETQ. The CDR3 runs 14 residues. V was clipped by 5 bases and J by 4 bases; unmatched bases: 5. Some clones are missing from TCRdb's copy, which holds only in-frame ones; the method was immunoSEQ multiplex PCR. Found here are tens of thousands of clones, 65% to 80% of them singletons; the top ten hold under 15%. This clone has more than one count but fewer than ten. The sample comprised peripheral blood. This rearrangement joins TRBV5-1 to TRBJ1-2; 10 positions match TRBD1. The TCR sequence derives from a human donor with active or convalescent COVID-19. The donor label of this sample is uncertain. The CDR3 nucleotides read TGCGCCAGCAGTCAGACAGGGGGCGGCTATGGCTACACCTTC. It encodes CASSQTGGGYGYTF.